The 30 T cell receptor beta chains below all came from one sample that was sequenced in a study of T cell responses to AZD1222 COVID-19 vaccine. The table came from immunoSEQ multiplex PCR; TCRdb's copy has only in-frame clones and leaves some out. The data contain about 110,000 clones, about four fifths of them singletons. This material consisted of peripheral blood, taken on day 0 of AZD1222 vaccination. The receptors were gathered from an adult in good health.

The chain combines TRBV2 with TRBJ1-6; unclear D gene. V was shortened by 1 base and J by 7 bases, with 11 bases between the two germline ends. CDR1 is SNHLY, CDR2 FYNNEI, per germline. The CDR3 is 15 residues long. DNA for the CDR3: TGTGCCAGCAGTGAAGAGGCAGGAGAAAATTCACCCCTCCACTTT. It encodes CASSEEAGENSPLHF.

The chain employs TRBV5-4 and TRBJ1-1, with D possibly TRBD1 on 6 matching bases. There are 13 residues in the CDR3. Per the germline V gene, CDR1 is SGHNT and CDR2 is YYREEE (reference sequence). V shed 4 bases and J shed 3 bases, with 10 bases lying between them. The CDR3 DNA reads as TGTGCCAGCAGCCAAACAGGGTACACTGAAGCTTTCTTT. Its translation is CASSQTGYTEAFF.

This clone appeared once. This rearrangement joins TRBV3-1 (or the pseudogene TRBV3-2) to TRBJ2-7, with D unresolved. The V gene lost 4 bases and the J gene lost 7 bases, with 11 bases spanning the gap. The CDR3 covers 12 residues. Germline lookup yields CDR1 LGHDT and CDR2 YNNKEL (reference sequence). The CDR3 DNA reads TGTGCCAGCAGCCGCTTGGGTGGGGAGCAGTACTTC. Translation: CASSRLGGEQYF.

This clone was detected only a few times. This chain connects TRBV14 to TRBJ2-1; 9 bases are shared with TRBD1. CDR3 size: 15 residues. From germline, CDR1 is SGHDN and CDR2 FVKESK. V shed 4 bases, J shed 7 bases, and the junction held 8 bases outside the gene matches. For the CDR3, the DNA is TGTGCCAGCAGCCCTCCCGGGACAGGGATGAATGAGCAGTTCTTC. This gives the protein CASSPPGTGMNEQFF.

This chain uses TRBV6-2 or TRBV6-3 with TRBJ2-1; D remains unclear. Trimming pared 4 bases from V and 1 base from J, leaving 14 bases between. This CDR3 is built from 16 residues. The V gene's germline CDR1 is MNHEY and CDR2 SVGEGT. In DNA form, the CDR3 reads TGTGCCAGCAGTTCTCAAGCTCAAGCGTCCTACAATGAGCAGTTCTTC. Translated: CASSSQAQASYNEQFF.

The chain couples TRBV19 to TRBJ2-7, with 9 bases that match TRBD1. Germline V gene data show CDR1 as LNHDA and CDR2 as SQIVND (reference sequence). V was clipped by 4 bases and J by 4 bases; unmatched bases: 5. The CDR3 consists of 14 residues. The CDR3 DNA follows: TGTGCCAGTAGTACGGGGACAGGGTCTTACGAGCAGTACTTC. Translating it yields CASSTGTGSYEQYF.

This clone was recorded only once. The CDR3, as DNA: TGTGCCAGCTCACCACAGGGACCGGACGTCTATGGCTACACCTTC. It codes for CASSPQGPDVYGYTF. The rearrangement links TRBV18 to TRBJ1-2, with a possible D match to TRBD1 (5 bases). From germline, CDR1 is KGHSH and CDR2 LQKENI. V was pared by 1 base and J by 4 bases, with 13 bases between. The CDR3 length is 15 residues.

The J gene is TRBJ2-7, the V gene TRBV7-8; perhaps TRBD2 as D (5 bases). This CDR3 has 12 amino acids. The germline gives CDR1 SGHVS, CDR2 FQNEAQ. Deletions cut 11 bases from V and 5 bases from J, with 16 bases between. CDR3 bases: TGTGCCTCCGGCGCGGCGGGCGACGAGCAGTACTTC. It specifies CASGAAGDEQYF.

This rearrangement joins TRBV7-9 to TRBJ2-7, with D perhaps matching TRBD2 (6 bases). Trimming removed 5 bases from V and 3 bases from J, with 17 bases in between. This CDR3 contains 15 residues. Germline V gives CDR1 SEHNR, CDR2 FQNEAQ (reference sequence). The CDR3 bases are TGTGCCAGCAGCCCGAAGCCGGGGCGGGGCTACGAGCAGTACTTC. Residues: CASSPKPGRGYEQYF. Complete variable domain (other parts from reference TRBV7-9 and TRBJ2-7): DTGVSQNPRHKITKRGQNVTFRCDPISEHNRLYWYRQTLGQGPEFLTYFQNEAQLEKSRLLSDRFSAERPKGSFSTLEIQRTEQGDSAMYLCASSPKPGRGYEQYFGPGTRLTVT.

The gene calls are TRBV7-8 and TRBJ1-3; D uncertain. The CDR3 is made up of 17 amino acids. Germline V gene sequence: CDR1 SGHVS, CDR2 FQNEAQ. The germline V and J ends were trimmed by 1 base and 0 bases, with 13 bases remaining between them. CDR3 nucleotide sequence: TGTGCCAGCAGCTTAGGTGTACGAAAGAGCTCTGGAAACACCATATATTTT. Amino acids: CASSLGVRKSSGNTIYF. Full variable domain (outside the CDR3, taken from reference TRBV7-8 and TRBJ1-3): GAGVSQSPRYKVAKRGQDVALRCDPISGHVSLFWYQQALGQGPEFLTYFQNEAQLDKSGLPSDRFFAERPEGSVSTLKIQRTQQEDSAVYLCASSLGVRKSSGNTIYFGEGSWLTVV.

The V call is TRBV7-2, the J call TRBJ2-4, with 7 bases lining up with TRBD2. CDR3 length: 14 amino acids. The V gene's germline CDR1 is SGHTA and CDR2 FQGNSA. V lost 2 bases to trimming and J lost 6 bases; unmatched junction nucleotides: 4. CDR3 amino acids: CASSLSREGNIQYF. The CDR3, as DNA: TGTGCCAGCAGCTTAAGCAGGGAGGGAAACATTCAGTACTTC. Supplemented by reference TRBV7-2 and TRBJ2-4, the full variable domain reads GAGVSQSPSNKVTEKGKDVELRCDPISGHTALYWYRQSLGQGLEFLIYFQGNSAPDKSGLPSDRFSAERTGGSVSTLTIQRTQQEDSAVYLCASSLSREGNIQYFGAGTRLSVL.

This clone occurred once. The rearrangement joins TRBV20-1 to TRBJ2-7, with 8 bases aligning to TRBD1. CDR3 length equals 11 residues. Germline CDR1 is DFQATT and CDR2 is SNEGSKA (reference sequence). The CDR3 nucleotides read TGCAGCGGGACAGGAACCTACGAGCAGTACTTC. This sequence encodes CSGTGTYEQYF.

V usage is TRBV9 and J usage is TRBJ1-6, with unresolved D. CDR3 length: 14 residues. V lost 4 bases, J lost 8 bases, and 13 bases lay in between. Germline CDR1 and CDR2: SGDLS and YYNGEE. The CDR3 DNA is TGTGCCAGCAGCCTCCGCGCCGTCCATTCACCCCTCCACTTT. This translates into CASSLRAVHSPLHF. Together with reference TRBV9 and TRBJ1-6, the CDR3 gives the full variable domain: DSGVTQTPKHLITATGQRVTLRCSPRSGDLSVYWYQQSLDQGLQFLIQYYNGEERAKGNILERFSAQQFPDLHSELNLSSLELGDSALYFCASSLRAVHSPLHFGNGTRLTVT.

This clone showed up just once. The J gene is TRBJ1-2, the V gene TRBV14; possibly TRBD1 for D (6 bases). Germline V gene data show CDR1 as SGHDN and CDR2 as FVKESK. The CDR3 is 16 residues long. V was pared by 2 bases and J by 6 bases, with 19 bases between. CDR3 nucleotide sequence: TGTGCCAGCAGCCAACAATCCGGAGGGGGTGAGGATGGCTACACCTTC. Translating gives CASSQQSGGGEDGYTF.

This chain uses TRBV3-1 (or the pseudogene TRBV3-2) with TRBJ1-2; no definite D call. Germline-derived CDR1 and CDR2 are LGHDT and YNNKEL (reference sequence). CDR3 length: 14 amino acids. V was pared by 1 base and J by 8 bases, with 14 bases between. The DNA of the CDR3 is TGTGCCAGCAGCCAAGCCGGACCGCGAAACGGCTACACCTTC. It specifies CASSQAGPRNGYTF.

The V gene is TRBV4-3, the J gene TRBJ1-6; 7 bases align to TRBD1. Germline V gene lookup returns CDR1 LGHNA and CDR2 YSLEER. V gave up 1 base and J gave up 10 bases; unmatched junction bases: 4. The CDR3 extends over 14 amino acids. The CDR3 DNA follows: TGCGCCAGCAGCCAAGGACAGGGTCCATCACCCCTCCACTTT. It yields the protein CASSQGQGPSPLHF.

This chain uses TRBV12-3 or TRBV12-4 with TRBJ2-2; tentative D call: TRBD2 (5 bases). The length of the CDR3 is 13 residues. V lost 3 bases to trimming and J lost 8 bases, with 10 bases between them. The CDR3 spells CASSFRGRGELFF. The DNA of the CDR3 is TGTGCCAGCAGTTTTCGAGGGCGGGGGGAGCTGTTTTTT.

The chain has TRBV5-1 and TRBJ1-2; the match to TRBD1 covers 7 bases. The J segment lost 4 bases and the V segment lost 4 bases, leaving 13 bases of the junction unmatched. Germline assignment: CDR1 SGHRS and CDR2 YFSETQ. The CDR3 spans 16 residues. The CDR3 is CASSRNPGQSGYGYTF. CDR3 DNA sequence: TGCGCCAGCAGCCGAAACCCGGGACAGAGTGGCTATGGCTACACCTTC.

CDR3 DNA sequence: TGCAGCGCCGCTCGAGGTGGGACAGGGCATGATGAGCAGTTCTTC. It codes for CSAARGGTGHDEQFF. The chain has TRBV29-1 and TRBJ2-1; 9 bases agree with TRBD1. V gave up 7 bases and J gave up 8 bases; unmatched junction bases: 15. The CDR3 is 15 residues long. Germline-derived CDR1 and CDR2 are SQVTM and ANQGSEA.

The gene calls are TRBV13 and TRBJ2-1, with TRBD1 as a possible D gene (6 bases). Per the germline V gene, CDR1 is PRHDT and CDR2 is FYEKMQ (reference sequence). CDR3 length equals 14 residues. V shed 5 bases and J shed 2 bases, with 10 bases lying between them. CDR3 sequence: CASSHRDPYNEQFF. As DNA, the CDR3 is TGTGCCAGCAGCCACAGGGATCCCTACAATGAGCAGTTCTTC.

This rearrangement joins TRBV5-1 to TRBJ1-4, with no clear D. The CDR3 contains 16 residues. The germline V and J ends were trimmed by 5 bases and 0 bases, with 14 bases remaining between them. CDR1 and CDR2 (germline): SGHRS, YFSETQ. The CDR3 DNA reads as TGCGCCAGCAGTTTAACCGGAGCTTCAACTAATGAAAAACTGTTTTTT. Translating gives CASSLTGASTNEKLFF.

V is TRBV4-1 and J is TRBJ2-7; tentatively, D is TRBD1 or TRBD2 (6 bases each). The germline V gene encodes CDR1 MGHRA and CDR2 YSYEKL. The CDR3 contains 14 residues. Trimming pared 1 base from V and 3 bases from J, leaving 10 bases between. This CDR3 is CASSQAGGFYEQYF. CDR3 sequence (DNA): TGCGCCAGCAGCCAAGCCGGGGGCTTCTACGAGCAGTACTTC.

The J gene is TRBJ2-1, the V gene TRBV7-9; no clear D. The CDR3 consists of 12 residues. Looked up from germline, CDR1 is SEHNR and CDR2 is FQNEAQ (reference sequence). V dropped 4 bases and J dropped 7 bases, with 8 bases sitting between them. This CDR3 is CASSSQSNEQFF. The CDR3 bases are TGTGCCAGCAGCTCCCAGTCGAATGAGCAGTTCTTC. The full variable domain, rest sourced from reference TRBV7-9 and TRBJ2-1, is DTGVSQNPRHKITKRGQNVTFRCDPISEHNRLYWYRQTLGQGPEFLTYFQNEAQLEKSRLLSDRFSAERPKGSFSTLEIQRTEQGDSAMYLCASSSQSNEQFFGPGTRLTVL.

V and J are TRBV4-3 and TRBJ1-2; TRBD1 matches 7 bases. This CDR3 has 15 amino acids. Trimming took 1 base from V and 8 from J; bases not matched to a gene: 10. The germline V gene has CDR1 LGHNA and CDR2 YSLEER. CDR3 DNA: TGCGCCAGCAGCCAAGTAGGACAGGCCCTGGGAGGCTACACCTTC. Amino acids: CASSQVGQALGGYTF.

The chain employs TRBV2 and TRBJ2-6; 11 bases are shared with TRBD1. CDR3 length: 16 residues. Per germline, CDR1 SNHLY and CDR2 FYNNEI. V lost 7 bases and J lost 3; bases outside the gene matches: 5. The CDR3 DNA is TGTGCCAGCAATGGACAGGGGGCAAGTGGGGCCAACGTCCTGACTTTC. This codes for CASNGQGASGANVLTF.

The CDR3 nucleotides are TGTGCCAGTAGTGGACAGGGGGCCACCGGGGAGCTGTTTTTT. Encoded protein: CASSGQGATGELFF. The chain is built from TRBV19 and TRBJ2-2; the match to TRBD1 covers 11 bases. V shed 5 bases, J shed 4 bases, and the junction held 0 bases outside the gene matches. The CDR3 length is 14 residues. The germline CDR1 and CDR2 sequences are LNHDA and SQIVND (reference sequence).

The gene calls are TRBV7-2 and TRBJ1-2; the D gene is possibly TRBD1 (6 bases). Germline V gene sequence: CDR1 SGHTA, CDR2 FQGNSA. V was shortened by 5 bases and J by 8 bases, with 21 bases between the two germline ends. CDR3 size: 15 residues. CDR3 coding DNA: TGTGCCAGCAGCGTATACAGGGACCTTAAGGGGGGCTACACCTTC. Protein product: CASSVYRDLKGGYTF.

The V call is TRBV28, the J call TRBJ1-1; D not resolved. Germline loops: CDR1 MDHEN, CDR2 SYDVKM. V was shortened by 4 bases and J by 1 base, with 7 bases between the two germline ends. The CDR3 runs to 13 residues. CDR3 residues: CASSSVTNTEAFF. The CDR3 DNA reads TGTGCCAGCAGTTCGGTCACGAACACTGAAGCTTTCTTT.

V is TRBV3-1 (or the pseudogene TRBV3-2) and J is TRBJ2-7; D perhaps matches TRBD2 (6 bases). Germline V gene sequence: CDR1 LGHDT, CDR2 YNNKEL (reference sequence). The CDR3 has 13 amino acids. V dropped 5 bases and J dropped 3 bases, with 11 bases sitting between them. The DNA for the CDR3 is TGTGCCAGCAGCGCCTTGGGGGGCTACGAGCAGTACTTC. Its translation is CASSALGGYEQYF.

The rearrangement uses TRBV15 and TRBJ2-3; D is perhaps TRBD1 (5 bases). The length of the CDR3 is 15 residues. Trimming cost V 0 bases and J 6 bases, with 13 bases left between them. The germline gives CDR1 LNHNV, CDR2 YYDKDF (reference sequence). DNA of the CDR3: TGTGCCACCAGCAGAGATGGCAGGAAGGGGGATACGCAGTATTTT. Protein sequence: CATSRDGRKGDTQYF. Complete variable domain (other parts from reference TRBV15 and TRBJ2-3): DAMVIQNPRYQVTQFGKPVTLSCSQTLNHNVMYWYQQKSSQAPKLLFHYYDKDFNNEADTPDNFQSRRPNTSFCFLDIRSPGLGDTAMYLCATSRDGRKGDTQYFGPGTRLTVL.